This T cell receptor (beta chain) was recorded in a study of early T cells in non-severe SARS-CoV-2 infection. Study-wide background: Sequencing of bulk RNA from unsorted whole blood was done, without chain pairing.

In germline, CDR1 is DFQATT, CDR2 SNEGSKA (reference sequence). The CDR3 is 15 residues long. The V and J ends lost 1 base and 2 bases, in that order; junction bases with no gene match: 8. Overall study findings and caveats: Anti-spike CD8 specificities were favored by VDJdb matching, whose results missed private and CD4 specificities.

Ten or more counts support this clonotype. Its target is unknown. The protocol attached unique molecular identifiers to individual cDNA molecules. Each CDR3 protein is one row after TCRdb ran MiXCR on the 5' RACE reads. Of some 82,000 distinct CDR3 sequences in the sample, about 12% are singletons; the top ten hold roughly 3%. This sequence joins TRBV20-1 and TRBJ2-7; 7 nucleotides agree with TRBD1. Sequencing was done on a sample of whole blood. The origin of this receptor is an adult who was a healthcare worker with PCR-confirmed SARS-CoV-2 infection or an uninfected control (not recorded which). The CDR3 DNA reads TGCAGTGCTAGAGCTGACAGGGAAGGCCCCTACGAGCAGTACTTC. Amino acids: CSARADREGPYEQYF.